This passage covers 11 T cell receptor beta chains from one sample sequenced in a study of monozygotic twins with inflammatory bowel disease. TCRdb reanalyzed the 5' RACE reads and collapses them to one entry per CDR3 protein, without DNA. This listing includes about 440,000 distinct CDR3 sequences. Sequenced material: blood. Every receptor here comes from a human donor with ulcerative colitis or Crohn's disease, or a healthy co-twin of an affected twin (not recorded which).

The chain has TRBV5-4 and TRBJ2-5. This CDR3 has 14 residues. Germline V CDR1 and CDR2: SGHNT, YYREEE (reference sequence). The chain's CDR3 is CASSPRFDQETQYF.

This chain joins TRBV7-3 and TRBJ2-3; TCRdb proposes TRBD1, but this gene call is untestable without DNA. The V gene's germline CDR1 is SGHTA and CDR2 FQGTGA. The CDR3 contains 14 residues. CDR3 loop: CASSFEGRADTQYF.

The gene calls are TRBV24-1 and TRBJ2-5. Germline V lookup: CDR1 KGHDR, CDR2 SFDVKD. There are 15 residues in the CDR3. The CDR3 sequence: CATSVNHDLGETQYF.

The chain has TRBV6-5 and TRBJ2-7; the D call of TRBD1 rests on TCRdb alone, since no DNA is present to check it. The CDR3 is 18 amino acids. Germline CDR1 reads MNHEY; CDR2 reads SVGAGI. The CDR3 here is CASSYFQPGGQGAYEQYF.

The V and J genes are TRBV4-2 and TRBJ2-1; the D gene TCRdb calls, TRBD1, cannot be checked with no DNA. Germline lookup yields CDR1 LGHNA and CDR2 YNFKEQ. This CDR3 contains 17 residues. CDR3: CASSHPQGGGLEDEQFF.

CDR3: CASSQGGVEQFF. The V and J genes are TRBV3-1 and TRBJ2-1; TCRdb lists TRBD1, though no DNA is available to test this call. Germline CDR1 reads LGHDT; CDR2 reads YNNKEL (reference sequence). This CDR3 has 12 amino acids.

The chain is built from TRBV29-1 and TRBJ2-2; TCRdb outputs TRBD2, but without DNA this stays unchecked. There are 14 residues in the CDR3. Per the germline V gene, CDR1 is SQVTM and CDR2 is ANQGSEA. The CDR3 spells CSALGLKNTGELFF.

The chain joins TRBV6-5 to TRBJ1-5; TCRdb proposes TRBD1, but this gene call is untestable without DNA. CDR1 and CDR2 (germline): MNHEY, SVGAGI. This CDR3 has 15 amino acids. The CDR3 is CASSYSGGPGQPQHF.

The chain combines TRBV5-1 with TRBJ2-1; no DNA is available, so the TRBD1 call from TCRdb remains unchecked. CDR3 length: 15 amino acids. The germline gives CDR1 SGHRS, CDR2 YFSETQ. CDR3: CASSLLGQDGDEQFF. Filled out from reference TRBV5-1 and TRBJ2-1, the complete variable domain reads KAGVTQTPRYLIKTRGQQVTLSCSPISGHRSVSWYQQTPGQGLQFLFEYFSETQRNKGNFPGRFSGRQFSNSRSEMNVSTLELGDSALYLCASSLLGQDGDEQFFGPGTRLTVL.

This sequence joins TRBV28 and TRBJ2-7; TCRdb calls TRBD2, which cannot be checked without DNA. The CDR3 is made up of 15 amino acids. Per the germline V gene, CDR1 is MDHEN and CDR2 is SYDVKM. The CDR3 protein is CASSLSGTSGRRQYF.

The V call is TRBV5-1, the J call TRBJ2-1; TCRdb's D call of TRBD1 is untestable without DNA. The V gene's germline CDR1 is SGHRS and CDR2 YFSETQ. The CDR3 extends over 16 amino acids. The CDR3 loop reads CASSLVSGAGHNEQFF.